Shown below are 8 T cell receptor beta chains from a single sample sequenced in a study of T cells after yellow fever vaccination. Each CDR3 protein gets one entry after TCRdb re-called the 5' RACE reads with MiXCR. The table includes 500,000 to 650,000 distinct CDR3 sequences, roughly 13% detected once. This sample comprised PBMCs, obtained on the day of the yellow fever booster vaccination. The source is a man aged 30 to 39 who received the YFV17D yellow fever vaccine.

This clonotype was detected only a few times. The DNA for the CDR3 is TGCGCCAGCAACCCAGGGGAACTCGGCTACGAGCAGTACTTC. Protein product: CASNPGELGYEQYF. This chain uses TRBV5-1 with TRBJ2-7; possibly TRBD1 for D (6 bases). This CDR3 is 14 amino acids long. The V end was cut by 6 bases, the J end by 3 bases, with 16 bases between. The germline CDR1 and CDR2 sequences are SGHRS and YFSETQ.

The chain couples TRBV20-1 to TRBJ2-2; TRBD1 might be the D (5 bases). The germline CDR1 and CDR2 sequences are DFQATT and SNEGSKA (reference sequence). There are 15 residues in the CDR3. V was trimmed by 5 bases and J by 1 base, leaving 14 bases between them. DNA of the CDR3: TGCAGTGCTGCCACCAGGGTACAGAACACCGGGGAGCTGTTTTTT. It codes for CSAATRVQNTGELFF.

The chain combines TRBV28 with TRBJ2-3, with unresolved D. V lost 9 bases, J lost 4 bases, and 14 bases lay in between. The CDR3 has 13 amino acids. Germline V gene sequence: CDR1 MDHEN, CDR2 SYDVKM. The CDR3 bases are TGTGCCAGTAACAAACACGATGCAGATACGCAGTATTTT. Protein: CASNKHDADTQYF.

Here the CDR3 DNA reads TGTGCCAGCAGCCCACCCAACAGCGGGAGTACTGAGCAGTTCTTC. Translation gives CASSPPNSGSTEQFF. V gene TRBV7-2 combines with J gene TRBJ2-1; 8 positions agree with TRBD2. The germline CDR1 and CDR2 sequences are SGHTA and FQGNSA. There are 15 residues in the CDR3. V dropped 5 bases and J dropped 9; count of bases not matched to a gene: 12.

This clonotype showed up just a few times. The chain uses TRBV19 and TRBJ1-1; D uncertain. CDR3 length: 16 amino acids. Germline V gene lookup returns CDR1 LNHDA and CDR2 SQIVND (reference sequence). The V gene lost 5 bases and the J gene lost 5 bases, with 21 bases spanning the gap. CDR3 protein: CASSRQASVLRTEAFF. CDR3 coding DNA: TGTGCCAGTAGTCGTCAGGCCTCGGTGTTAAGAACTGAAGCTTTCTTT.

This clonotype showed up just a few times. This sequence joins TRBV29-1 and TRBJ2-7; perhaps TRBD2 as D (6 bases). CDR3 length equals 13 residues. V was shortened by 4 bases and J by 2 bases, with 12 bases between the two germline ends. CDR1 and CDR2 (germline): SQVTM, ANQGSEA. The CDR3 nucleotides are TGCAGCGTTGGGAGGGGAATTACCTACGAGCAGTACTTC. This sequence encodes CSVGRGITYEQYF.

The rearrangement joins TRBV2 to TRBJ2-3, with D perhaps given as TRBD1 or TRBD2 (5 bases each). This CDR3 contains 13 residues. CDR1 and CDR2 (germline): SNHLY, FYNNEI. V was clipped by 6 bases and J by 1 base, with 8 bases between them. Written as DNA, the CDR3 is TGTGCCAGCAGCCGGGACGGCACAGATACGCAGTATTTT. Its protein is CASSRDGTDTQYF.

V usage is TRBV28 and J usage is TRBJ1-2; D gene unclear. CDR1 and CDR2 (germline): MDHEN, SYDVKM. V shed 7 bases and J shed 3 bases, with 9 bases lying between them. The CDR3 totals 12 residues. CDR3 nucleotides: TGTGCCAGCACGGGTCAGTACTATGGCTACACCTTC. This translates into CASTGQYYGYTF.